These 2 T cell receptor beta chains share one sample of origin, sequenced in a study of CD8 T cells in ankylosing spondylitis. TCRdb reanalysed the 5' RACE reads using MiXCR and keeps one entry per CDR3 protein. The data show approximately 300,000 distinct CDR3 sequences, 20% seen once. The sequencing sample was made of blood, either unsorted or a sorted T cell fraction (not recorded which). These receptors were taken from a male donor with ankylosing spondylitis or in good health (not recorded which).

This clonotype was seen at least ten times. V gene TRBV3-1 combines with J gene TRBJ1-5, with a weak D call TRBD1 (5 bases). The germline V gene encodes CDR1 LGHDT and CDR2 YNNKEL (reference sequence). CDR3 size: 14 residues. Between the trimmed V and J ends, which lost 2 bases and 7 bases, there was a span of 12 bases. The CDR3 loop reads CASSQRGRGQPQHF. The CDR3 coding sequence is TGTGCCAGCAGCCAACGGGGAAGGGGCCAGCCCCAGCATTTT.

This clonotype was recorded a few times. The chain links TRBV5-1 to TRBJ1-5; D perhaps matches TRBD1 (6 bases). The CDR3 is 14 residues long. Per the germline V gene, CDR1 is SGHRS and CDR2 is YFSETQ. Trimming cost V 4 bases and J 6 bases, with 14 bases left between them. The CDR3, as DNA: TGCGCCAGCAGCCCGGACAGTCTTGGTCAGCCCCAGCATTTT. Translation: CASSPDSLGQPQHF.